This entry lists 2 T cell receptor beta chains sequenced from one sample in a study of cytomegalovirus exposure and HLA in healthy donors. Amplification used 60 Vbeta primers and 13 Jbeta primers. Profiling relied on immunoSEQ multiplex PCR, and the TCRdb table lists in-frame clones only, not all of them. Seen here are fewer than 250,000 clones, about 81% observed once, and the top ten hold about 6%. The sample comprised PBMCs. The receptors derive from a man aged 35-49 years in good health and CMV-seropositive.

The J gene is TRBJ1-5, the V gene TRBV6-1; 9 positions agree with TRBD1. CDR1 is MNHNS and CDR2 is SASEGT in the germline V gene. CDR3 length: 15 residues. V lost 4 bases to trimming and J lost 6 bases; unmatched junction nucleotides: 7. In nucleotides, the CDR3 is TGTGCCAGCAGTGCGGGGACAGGGACTAGTCAGCCCCAGCATTTT. It is translated as CASSAGTGTSQPQHF.

The V gene is TRBV13, the J gene TRBJ1-1, with TRBD1 matching 8 bases. Germline CDR1 PRHDT, CDR2 FYEKMQ (reference sequence). The CDR3 runs 14 residues. Trimming cost V 5 bases and J 6 bases; bases outside gene matches: 8. In DNA form, the CDR3 reads TGTGCCAGCAGCGGACCGGGACAGGTACCTGAAGCTTTCTTT. Translating gives CASSGPGQVPEAFF. The whole variable domain, remainder taken from reference TRBV13 and TRBJ1-1, is AAGVIQSPRHLIKEKRETATLKCYPIPRHDTVYWYQQGPGQDPQFLISFYEKMQSDKGSIPDRFSAQQFSDYHSELNMSSLELGDSALYFCASSGPGQVPEAFFGQGTRLTVV.